The rows below give T cell receptor beta chains drawn from one sample of a study of radiation and T cells in renal cell carcinoma. The data were produced by immunoSEQ multiplex PCR, yet TCRdb's version contains in-frame clones alone and is incomplete. The sample consists of 87,000 or so clones, approximately 86% of them appearing once. The starting material was blood, obtained from a patient whose treatment included radiotherapy and nephrectomy. Source of these receptors: a man between 45 and 60 years old with renal cell carcinoma. Both conserved end residues are part of each CDR3. Fields, in order: V gene, D gene, J gene, clone size, CDR3 DNA, CDR3 protein. A D gene is named only where the DNA matches it firmly. Expanded clones get a size class; other rows say once, few or many, or leave the size out.

TRBV5-4	-	TRBJ2-2	-	TGTGCCAGCAGCTTGGCCCTGAACACCGGGGAGCTGTTTTTT	CASSLALNTGELFF
TRBV4-1	TRBD2	TRBJ2-1	-	TGCGCCAGCAGCCAAGGGGTTTTGCGGGAGGGCCGTTGGGGCAATGAGCAGTTCTTC	CASSQGVLREGRWGNEQFF
TRBV5-1	TRBD2	TRBJ2-7	-	TGCGCCAGCAGCTTCGGGGGGTTCGGTCTGTCAGACGAGCAGTACTTC	CASSFGGFGLSDEQYF
TRBV19	-	TRBJ1-1	few	TGTGCCAGTAGTATAGGAGCATCGGGCACTGAAGCTTTCTTT	CASSIGASGTEAFF
TRBV30	-	TRBJ1-4	-	TGTGCCGGAGGCAGGGGTTTTGAAAAACTGTTTTTT	CAGGRGFEKLFF
TRBV28	TRBD2	TRBJ2-7	-	TGTGCCAGCAGTCTTGGCTTGATGAGCGGGAAAAGGAGCTACGAGCAGTACTTC	CASSLGLMSGKRSYEQYF
TRBV30	-	TRBJ1-4	-	TGTGCCTGGAGGGACTTAGGTAATGAAAAACTGTTTTTT	CAWRDLGNEKLFF
TRBV6-6	-	TRBJ2-7	-	TGTGCCACCAGGACAGCTGTTGACGAGCAGTACTTC	CATRTAVDEQYF
TRBV18	-	TRBJ1-4	-	TGTGCCAGCTCACCACAGGATAATGAAAAACTGTTTTTT	CASSPQDNEKLFF
TRBV10-3	TRBD1	TRBJ1-2	-	TGTGCCATCAGGGGAGATGCGGACAGGGCCGTCGGCGGTTATGGCTACACCTTC	CAIRGDADRAVGGYGYTF
TRBV4-2	-	TRBJ1-1	-	TGTGCCAGCAGCCAAGATCTACGGGGGCGCAACACTGAAGCTTTCTTT	CASSQDLRGRNTEAFF